Listed below are T cell receptor beta chains from one sample, sequenced in a study of cytomegalovirus exposure and HLA in healthy donors. Method: immunoSEQ multiplex PCR; TCRdb's copy keeps in-frame clones and lacks some. The table has about 89,000 clones, 64% seen once. The sample taken for sequencing was PBMCs. The receptors shown here come from a human donor in good health. CDR3s include the opening cysteine and the closing phenylalanine or tryptophan.

V	J	CDR3
TRBV7-9	TRBJ2-7	CASSLVGGSSYEQYF
TRBV7-9	TRBJ1-5	CASSLGGRPQHF
TRBV9	TRBJ2-2	CASSVDQAGELFF
TRBV30	TRBJ2-3	CAWSWGLGGATDTQYF
TRBV18	TRBJ2-5	CASSRDQHRAQYF
TRBV7-8	TRBJ2-1	CASSAQVLSYNEQFF
TRBV29-1	TRBJ2-3	CSVEGGWTDTQYF
TRBV4-3	TRBJ1-6	CASSQARGWSPLHF
TRBV4-3	NA	CASSAGPLPYEQYF
TRBV18	TRBJ2-1	CASSPPGQGGNEQFF
TRBV28	TRBJ1-5	CASSFARQPQHF
TRBV5-4	TRBJ2-3	CASSLALTSGTDAQYF
TRBV7-3	TRBJ2-2	CASSSKRSRTGELFF
TRBV7-2	TRBJ2-5	CASSLAGTGKQETQYF
TRBV6-5	TRBJ2-2	CASSYGRAAGELFF
TRBV28	TRBJ1-5	CASSGQGEDQPQHF